A selection of T cell receptor beta chains follows, all from one sample in a study of T cell responses to AZD1222 COVID-19 vaccine. The repertoire was sequenced with immunoSEQ multiplex PCR; TCRdb's copy has only in-frame clones and lacks some. The data show around 130,000 clones, 91% seen once. Sequences were derived from peripheral blood, sampled on day 0 of AZD1222 vaccination. Receptors were obtained from an adult in good health. The CDR3 runs from the conserved cysteine through the conserved F or W. A D gene is named only where the DNA matches it firmly. The size entry is marked missing in some rows and otherwise reads once, few, many or a size class.

J: TRBJ1-4
size: NA
D: NA
V: TRBV5-1
CDR3: CASSGTTGIGEKLFF
DNA: TGCGCCAGCAGCGGAACTACAGGGATAGGGGAAAAACTGTTTTTT

J: TRBJ1-1
size: NA
D: NA
V: TRBV5-4
CDR3: CASSLGRADTEAFF
DNA: TGTGCCAGCAGCTTGGGAAGGGCAGACACTGAAGCTTTCTTT

J: TRBJ1-2
size: NA
D: TRBD1
V: TRBV6-5
CDR3: CASSFRDRFDYGYTF
DNA: TGTGCCAGCAGTTTCCGGGACAGGTTCGACTATGGCTACACCTTC

J: TRBJ2-7
size: NA
D: NA
V: TRBV20-1
CDR3: CSASVTRMMPYEQYF
DNA: TGCAGTGCTAGTGTTACTAGGATGATGCCCTACGAGCAGTACTTC

J: TRBJ2-1
size: NA
D: NA
V: TRBV19
CDR3: CASSILARLGNNEQFF
DNA: TGTGCCAGTAGTATTTTAGCGAGACTGGGAAACAATGAGCAGTTCTTC

J: TRBJ2-5
size: NA
D: NA
V: TRBV18
CDR3: CASSPLRQNQETQYF
DNA: TGTGCCAGCTCACCCCTCAGGCAGAATCAAGAGACCCAGTACTTC

J: TRBJ1-6
size: NA
D: NA
V: TRBV3-1/TRBV3-2
CDR3: CASSQVSGLGRINSPLHF
DNA: TGTGCCAGCAGCCAAGTATCAGGCCTTGGACGGATTAATTCACCCCTCCACTTT

J: TRBJ2-6
size: NA
D: NA
V: TRBV27
CDR3: CASSKEVRSSGANVLTF
DNA: TGTGCCAGCAGTAAAGAGGTTCGTAGCTCTGGGGCCAACGTCCTGACTTTC

J: TRBJ2-4
size: once
D: NA
V: TRBV9
CDR3: CASSVDPLGIQYF
DNA: TGTGCCAGCAGCGTAGACCCTCTCGGCATTCAGTACTTC

J: TRBJ2-1
size: few
D: TRBD2
V: TRBV2
CDR3: CASYWLAGFLSSYNEQFF
DNA: TGTGCCAGCTATTGGTTAGCGGGGTTCCTGAGCTCCTACAATGAGCAGTTCTTC

J: TRBJ2-7
size: NA
D: NA
V: TRBV5-4
CDR3: CASSAGLSYEQYF
DNA: TGTGCCAGCAGCGCGGGGCTCTCCTACGAGCAGTACTTC

J: TRBJ2-1
size: once
D: TRBD2
V: TRBV5-1
CDR3: CASSSQAGGLYNEQFF
DNA: TGCGCCAGCAGCTCCCAAGCGGGAGGCCTCTACAATGAGCAGTTCTTC

J: TRBJ1-2
size: once
D: TRBD1
V: TRBV27
CDR3: CASSFSTGGYYGYTF
DNA: TGTGCCAGCAGTTTTTCGACAGGGGGGTACTATGGCTACACCTTC

J: TRBJ2-7
size: NA
D: TRBD2
V: TRBV7-2
CDR3: CASRITAGSYEQYF
DNA: TGTGCCAGCAGAATTACAGCGGGAAGCTACGAGCAGTACTTC

J: TRBJ1-2
size: NA
D: TRBD1
V: TRBV7-2
CDR3: CASSLDRVNYGYTF
DNA: TGTGCCAGCAGCTTGGACAGGGTCAACTATGGCTACACCTTC

J: TRBJ2-1
size: NA
D: NA
V: TRBV19
CDR3: CASTDYGGGIKNEQFF
DNA: TGTGCCAGTACCGATTACGGGGGCGGGATAAAAAATGAGCAGTTCTTC

J: TRBJ2-1
size: NA
D: NA
V: TRBV24-1
CDR3: CATSDPIKTNEQFF
DNA: TGTGCCACCAGTGATCCAATTAAGACCAATGAGCAGTTCTTC

J: TRBJ2-5
size: NA
D: NA
V: TRBV6-1
CDR3: CASSESRPSGTQYF
DNA: TGTGCCAGCAGTGAATCAAGGCCCTCTGGGACCCAGTACTTC

J: TRBJ2-7
size: NA
D: NA
V: TRBV25-1
CDR3: CASRMGSSEQYF
DNA: TGTGCCAGCAGGATGGGCAGCAGCGAGCAGTACTTC

J: TRBJ2-7
size: once
D: TRBD2
V: TRBV27
CDR3: CASTLGLADYEQYF
DNA: TGTGCCAGCACCTTGGGGCTAGCGGATTACGAGCAGTACTTC

J: TRBJ1-2
size: once
D: NA
V: TRBV20-1
CDR3: CSASKGGSPYGYTF
DNA: TGCAGTGCTAGTAAGGGAGGGTCCCCCTATGGCTACACCTTC

J: TRBJ2-2
size: once
D: NA
V: TRBV5-4
CDR3: CASSSRRGSNTGELFF
DNA: TGTGCCAGCAGCTCCCGCCGGGGTTCGAACACCGGGGAGCTGTTTTTT

J: TRBJ2-1
size: NA
D: NA
V: TRBV3-1/TRBV3-2
CDR3: CASSQLAINEQFF
DNA: TGTGCCAGCAGCCAACTAGCAATCAATGAGCAGTTCTTC

J: TRBJ1-1
size: once
D: NA
V: TRBV5-4
CDR3: CASSQKRNTEAFF
DNA: TGTGCCAGCAGCCAGAAGCGGAACACTGAAGCTTTCTTT

J: TRBJ2-1
size: NA
D: TRBD2
V: TRBV6-2/TRBV6-3
CDR3: CASSYPSSGTFYNEQFF
DNA: TGTGCCAGCAGTTACCCCTCCAGCGGGACGTTCTACAATGAGCAGTTCTTC

J: TRBJ1-2
size: NA
D: NA
V: TRBV6-5
CDR3: CASSPKTGINYGYTF
DNA: TGTGCCAGCAGCCCAAAAACAGGGATTAACTATGGCTACACCTTC

J: TRBJ1-1
size: NA
D: NA
V: TRBV30
CDR3: CAWRGGPILSVIAFF
DNA: TGTGCCTGGAGGGGAGGCCCAATTCTGTCGGTTATAGCTTTCTTT

J: TRBJ2-3
size: NA
D: NA
V: TRBV6-5
CDR3: CASSYPDASVTDTQYF
DNA: TGTGCCAGCAGTTACCCTGACGCCAGCGTCACAGATACGCAGTATTTT

J: TRBJ1-5
size: NA
D: NA
V: TRBV25-1
CDR3: CASSDGGRINQPQHF
DNA: TGTGCCAGCAGTGACGGGGGCCGGATTAATCAGCCCCAGCATTTT

J: TRBJ2-1
size: NA
D: NA
V: TRBV28
CDR3: CASSVTGTSFF
DNA: TGTGCCAGCAGTGTGACGGGTACATCGTTCTTC

J: TRBJ1-5
size: NA
D: TRBD1
V: TRBV19
CDR3: CASSTDAGQGKGHQPQHF
DNA: TGTGCCAGTAGTACCGACGCGGGACAGGGGAAGGGGCATCAGCCCCAGCATTTT

J: TRBJ2-7
size: once
D: TRBD2
V: TRBV6-2/TRBV6-3
CDR3: CASSYGLAASYEQYF
DNA: TGTGCCAGCAGTTATGGTCTAGCGGCCTCCTACGAGCAGTACTTC